This T cell receptor beta chain was profiled in a study of blood T cell repertoires in COVID-19 (dated by TCRdb to the early 2020s). As for the study more broadly: The collaborator samples originated in the United States, Italy and Spain and spanned the acute and convalescent phases of COVID-19. The prospective study material was composed of cDNA or gDNA derived from T cells, B-cell-depleted T cells, or PBMCs. The dataset comprised deeply sampled blood TCRbeta repertoires from subjects exposed to, actively infected with, or recovered from COVID-19. The repertoires were released in a freely available public database intended as a resource for research on the immune response to SARS-CoV-2. The samples were drawn from two sources: the first 160 participants of the ongoing ImmuneRACE study, and some 1,300 subjects contributed by 6 global collaborators. Sample metadata almost always included a de-identified subject ID, COVID-19 status, age in years and sex. HLA class I and class II types, where available, came from metadata supplied by the sample provider rather than from assay-based typing. What the research found in general, with its limitations: The amount of clinical and demographic metadata varied by source and participant and was provided uncurated.

The germline V gene encodes CDR1 LNHDA and CDR2 SQIVND (reference sequence). For this chain, trimming is 5 bases at the V end and 3 bases at the J end, and the number of junction bases without a gene match is 7. From the cysteine up to the phenylalanine, the CDR3 has a length of 15 residues. Of the read, only the CDR3 DNA is kept; its 45 bases are in frame from base 1. The immunoSEQ Assay, a bias-controlled multiplex PCR, was used to amplify TCRbeta CDR3 regions from genomic DNA. Per the authors' processing: Nucleated cell counts per sample were estimated from amplification of reference gene primers within the assay. To quantify the absolute abundance of each unique TCRbeta CDR3 rearrangement, sequence reads were collapsed and filtered. For each sample, productive Simpson clonality was calculated by taking the square root of Simpson's diversity index across productive rearrangements. TCRdb obtained this table from immuneACCESS and retained in-frame rearrangements with V and J assigned. These tables miss some clones; where compared with another copy, unresolved V genes account for less than half of the shortfall, and the remainder is unexplained. From that table come the V and J calls and clone size; the DNA was used to work out D and trimming. The table for this sample lists a few hundred thousand clones; 84% of them were counted only once. The leading ten clones occupy 15% to 17% of the sample.

In Seattle, one collaborating source enrolled patients while the infection was active and tracked those patients longitudinally over the course of disease. Whole blood was collected in K2EDTA tubes by collaborating institutions according to the institutions' own protocols. Collaborator samples were shipped for TCRbeta analysis as frozen whole blood, isolated PBMCs, or DNA extracted from either sample type. This clone was counted a single time. There is no known antigen for this receptor. Base qualities are missing; no much larger clone stands one base away. This sequence was found in a person in their 70s with COVID-19, enrolled during active disease. Recombination linked TRBV19 to TRBJ2-5, and TRBD1 aligns with 9 junction nucleotides. Sequencing was performed on peripheral blood. The sequenced DNA is TGTGCCAGTAGTCCGGGACAGGGACCTAAAGAGACCCAGTACTTC. Protein translation: CASSPGQGPKETQYF.